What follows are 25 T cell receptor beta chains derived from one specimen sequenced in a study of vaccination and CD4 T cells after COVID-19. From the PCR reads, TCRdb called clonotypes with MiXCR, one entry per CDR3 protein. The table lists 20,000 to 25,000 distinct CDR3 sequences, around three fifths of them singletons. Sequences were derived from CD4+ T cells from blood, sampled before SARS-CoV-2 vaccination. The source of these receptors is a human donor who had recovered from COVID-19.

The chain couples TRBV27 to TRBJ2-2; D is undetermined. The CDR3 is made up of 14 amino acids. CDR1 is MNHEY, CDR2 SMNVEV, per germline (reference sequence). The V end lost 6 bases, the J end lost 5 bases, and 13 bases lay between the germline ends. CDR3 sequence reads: CASRGNAQTGELFF. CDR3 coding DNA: TGTGCCAGCAGGGGGAACGCCCAGACCGGGGAGCTGTTTTTT.

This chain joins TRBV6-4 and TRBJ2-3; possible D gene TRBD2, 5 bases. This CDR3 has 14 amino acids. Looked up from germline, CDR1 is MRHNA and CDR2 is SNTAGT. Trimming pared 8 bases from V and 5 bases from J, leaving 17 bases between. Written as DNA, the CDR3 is TGTGCCAGCGCACGAACCGGGGATCGAGATACGCAGTATTTT. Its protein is CASARTGDRDTQYF.

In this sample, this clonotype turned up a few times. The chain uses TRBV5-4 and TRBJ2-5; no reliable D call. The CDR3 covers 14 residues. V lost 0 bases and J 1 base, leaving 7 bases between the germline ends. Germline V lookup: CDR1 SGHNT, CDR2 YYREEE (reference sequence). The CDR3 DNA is TGTGCCAGCAGCTTGGTAGGCGGCCAAGAGACCCAGTACTTC. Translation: CASSLVGGQETQYF.

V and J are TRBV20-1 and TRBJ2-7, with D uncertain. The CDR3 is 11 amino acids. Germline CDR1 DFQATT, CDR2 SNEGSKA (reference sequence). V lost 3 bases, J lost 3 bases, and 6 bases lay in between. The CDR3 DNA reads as TGCAGTGCTAGGAGACTCTACGAGCAGTACTTC. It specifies CSARRLYEQYF.

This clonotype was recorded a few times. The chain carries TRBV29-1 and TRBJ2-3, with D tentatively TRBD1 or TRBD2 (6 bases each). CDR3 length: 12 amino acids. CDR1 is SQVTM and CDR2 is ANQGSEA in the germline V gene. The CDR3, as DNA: TGCAGTTATGGAGGGGGAACAGATACGCAGTATTTT. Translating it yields CSYGGGTDTQYF.

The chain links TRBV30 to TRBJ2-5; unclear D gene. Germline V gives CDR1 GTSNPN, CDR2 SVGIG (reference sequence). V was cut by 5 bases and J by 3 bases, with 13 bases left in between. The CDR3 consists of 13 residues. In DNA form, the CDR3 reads TGTGCCTGGGCCAATGGGGATGAAGAGACCCAGTACTTC. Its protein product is CAWANGDEETQYF. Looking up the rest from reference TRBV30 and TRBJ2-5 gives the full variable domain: SQTIHQWPATLVQPVGSPLSLECTVEGTSNPNLYWYRQAAGRGLQLLFYSVGIGQISSEVPQNLSASRPQDRQFILSSKKLLLSDSGFYLCAWANGDEETQYFGPGTRLLVL.

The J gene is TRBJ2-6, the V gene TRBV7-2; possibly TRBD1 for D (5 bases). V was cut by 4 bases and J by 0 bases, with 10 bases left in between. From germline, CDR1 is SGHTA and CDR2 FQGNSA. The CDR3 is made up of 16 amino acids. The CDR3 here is CASSSHRFSGANVLTF. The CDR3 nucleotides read TGTGCCAGCAGCTCACACAGGTTCTCTGGGGCCAACGTCCTGACTTTC.

In DNA form, the CDR3 reads TGTGCCAGCAGCGGACAGAAAGGCACAGATACGCAGTATTTT. The encoded protein is CASSGQKGTDTQYF. This rearrangement joins TRBV6-1 to TRBJ2-3; D might be TRBD1 (6 bases). Trimming left V 6 bases short and J 1 base short, with 11 bases between. This CDR3 is built from 14 residues. CDR1 is MNHNS, CDR2 SASEGT, per germline.

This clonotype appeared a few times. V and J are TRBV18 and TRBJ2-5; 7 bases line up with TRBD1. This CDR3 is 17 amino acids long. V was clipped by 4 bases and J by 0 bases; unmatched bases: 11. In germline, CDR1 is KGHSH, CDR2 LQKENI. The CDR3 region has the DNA TGTGCCAGCTCACAAAACCCTACCGGGACAGACCAAGAGACCCAGTACTTC. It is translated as CASSQNPTGTDQETQYF.

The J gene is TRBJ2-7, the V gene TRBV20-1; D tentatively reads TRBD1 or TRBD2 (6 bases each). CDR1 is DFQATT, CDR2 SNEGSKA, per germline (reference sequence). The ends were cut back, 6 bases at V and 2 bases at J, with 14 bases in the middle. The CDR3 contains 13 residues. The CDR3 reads CSATERGAYEQYF. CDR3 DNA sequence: TGCAGTGCCACAGAAAGGGGGGCCTACGAGCAGTACTTC.

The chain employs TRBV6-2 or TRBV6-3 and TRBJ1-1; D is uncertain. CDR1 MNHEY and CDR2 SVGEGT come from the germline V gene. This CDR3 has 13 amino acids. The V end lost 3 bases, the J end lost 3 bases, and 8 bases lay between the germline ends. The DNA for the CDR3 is TGTGCCAGCAGTTATTCAATCGACACTGAAGCTTTCTTT. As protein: CASSYSIDTEAFF.

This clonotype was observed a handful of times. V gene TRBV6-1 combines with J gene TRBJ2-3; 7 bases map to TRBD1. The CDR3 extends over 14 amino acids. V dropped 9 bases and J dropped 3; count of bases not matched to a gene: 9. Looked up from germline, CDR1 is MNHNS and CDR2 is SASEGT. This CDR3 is CASKTGRGTDTQYF. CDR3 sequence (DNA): TGTGCCAGTAAGACAGGGAGAGGAACAGATACGCAGTATTTT.

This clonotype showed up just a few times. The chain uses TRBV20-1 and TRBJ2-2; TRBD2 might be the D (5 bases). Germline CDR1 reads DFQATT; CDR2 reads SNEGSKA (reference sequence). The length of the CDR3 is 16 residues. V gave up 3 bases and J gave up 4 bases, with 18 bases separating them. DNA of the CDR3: TGCAGTGCTAGGATATCGGGAACGGACCTCACCGGGGAGCTGTTTTTT. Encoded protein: CSARISGTDLTGELFF.

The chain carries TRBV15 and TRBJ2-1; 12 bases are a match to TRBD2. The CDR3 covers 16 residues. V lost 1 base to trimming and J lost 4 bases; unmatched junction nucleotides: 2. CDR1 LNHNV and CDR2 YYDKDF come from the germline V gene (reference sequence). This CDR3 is CATSRALAGGYNEQFF. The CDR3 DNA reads TGTGCCACCAGCAGAGCGCTAGCGGGAGGGTACAATGAGCAGTTCTTC.

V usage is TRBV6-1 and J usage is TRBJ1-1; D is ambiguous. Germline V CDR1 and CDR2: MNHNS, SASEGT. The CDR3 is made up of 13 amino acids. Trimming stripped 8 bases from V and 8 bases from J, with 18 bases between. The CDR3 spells CASESTTGREAFF. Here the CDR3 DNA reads TGTGCCAGCGAATCAACAACCGGGAGGGAAGCTTTCTTT.

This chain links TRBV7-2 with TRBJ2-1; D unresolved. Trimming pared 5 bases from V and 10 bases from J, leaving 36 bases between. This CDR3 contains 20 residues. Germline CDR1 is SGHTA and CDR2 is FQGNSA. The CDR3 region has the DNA TGTGCCAGCAGCCCGAAAAGCCTCCCCTCTTTGTGGAACAATGAGTTAGAGCAGTTCTTC. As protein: CASSPKSLPSLWNNELEQFF.

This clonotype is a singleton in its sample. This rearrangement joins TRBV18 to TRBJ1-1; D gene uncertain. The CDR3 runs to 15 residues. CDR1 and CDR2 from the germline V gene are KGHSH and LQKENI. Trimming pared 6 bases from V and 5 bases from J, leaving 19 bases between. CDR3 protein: CASSPPLAERTEAFF. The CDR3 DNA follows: TGTGCCAGCTCGCCGCCCCTGGCGGAGCGGACTGAAGCTTTCTTT. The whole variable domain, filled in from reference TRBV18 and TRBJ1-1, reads NAGVMQNPRHLVRRRGQEARLRCSPMKGHSHVYWYRQLPEEGLKFMVYLQKENIIDESGMPKERFSAEFPKEGPSILRIQQVVRGDSAAYFCASSPPLAERTEAFFGQGTRLTVV.

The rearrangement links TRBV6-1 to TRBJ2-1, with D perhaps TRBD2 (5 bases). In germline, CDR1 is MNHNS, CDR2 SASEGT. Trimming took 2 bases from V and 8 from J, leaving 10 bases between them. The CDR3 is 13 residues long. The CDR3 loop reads CASSETRGHEQFF. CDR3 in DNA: TGTGCCAGCAGTGAAACACGCGGGCATGAGCAGTTCTTC.

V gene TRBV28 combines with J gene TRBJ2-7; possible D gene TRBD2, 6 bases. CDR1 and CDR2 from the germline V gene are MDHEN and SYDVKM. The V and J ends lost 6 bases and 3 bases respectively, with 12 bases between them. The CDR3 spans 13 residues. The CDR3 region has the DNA TGTGCCAGCAGCCTCAACGGGGGCTACGAGCAGTACTTC. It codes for CASSLNGGYEQYF.

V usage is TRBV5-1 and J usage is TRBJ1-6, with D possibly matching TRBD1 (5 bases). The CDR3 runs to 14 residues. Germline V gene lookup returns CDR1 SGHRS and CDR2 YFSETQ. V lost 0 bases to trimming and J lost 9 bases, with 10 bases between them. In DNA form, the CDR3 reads TGCGCCAGCAGCTTGGCAGGGTACGGTTCACCCCTCCACTTT. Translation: CASSLAGYGSPLHF.

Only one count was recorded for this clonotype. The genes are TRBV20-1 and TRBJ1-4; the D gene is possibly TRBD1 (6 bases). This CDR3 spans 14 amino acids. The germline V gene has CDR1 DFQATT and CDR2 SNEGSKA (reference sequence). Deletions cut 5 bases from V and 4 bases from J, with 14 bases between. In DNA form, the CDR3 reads TGCAGTGCTCGGGCGGGACACTTTAATGAAAAACTGTTTTTT. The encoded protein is CSARAGHFNEKLFF.

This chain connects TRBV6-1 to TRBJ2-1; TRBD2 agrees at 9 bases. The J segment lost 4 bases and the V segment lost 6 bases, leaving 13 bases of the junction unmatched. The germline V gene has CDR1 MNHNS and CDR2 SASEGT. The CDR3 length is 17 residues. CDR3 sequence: CASRGGLLAGVYNEQFF. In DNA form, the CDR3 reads TGTGCCAGCAGGGGAGGGTTGTTAGCGGGAGTTTACAATGAGCAGTTCTTC.

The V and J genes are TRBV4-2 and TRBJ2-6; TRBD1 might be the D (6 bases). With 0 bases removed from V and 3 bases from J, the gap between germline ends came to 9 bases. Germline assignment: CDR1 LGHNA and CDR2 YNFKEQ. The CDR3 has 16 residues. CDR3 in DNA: TGTGCCAGCAGCCAAGAGGGGGCGGGTGGGGCCAACGTCCTGACTTTC. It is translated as CASSQEGAGGANVLTF.

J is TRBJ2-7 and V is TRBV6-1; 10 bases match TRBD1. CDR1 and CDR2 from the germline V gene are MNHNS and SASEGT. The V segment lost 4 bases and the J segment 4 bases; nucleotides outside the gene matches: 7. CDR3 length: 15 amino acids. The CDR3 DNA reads TGTGCCAGCAGTGTTTTGACAGGGGGCCTTTACGAGCAGTACTTC. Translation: CASSVLTGGLYEQYF.

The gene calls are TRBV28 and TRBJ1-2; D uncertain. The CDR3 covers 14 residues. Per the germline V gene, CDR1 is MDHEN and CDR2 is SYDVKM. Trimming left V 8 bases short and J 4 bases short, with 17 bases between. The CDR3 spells CASGFMGRAYGYTF. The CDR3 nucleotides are TGTGCCAGCGGATTTATGGGTCGTGCCTATGGCTACACCTTC.